These T cell receptor beta chains were read from a single sample in a study of shared clonotypes between healthy human individuals. Assay: immunoSEQ multiplex PCR; the TCRdb copy retains only in-frame clones and omits some. The data show roughly 200,000 clones, 65% to 70% seen once. The sequencing sample was made of memory CD4+ T cells sorted from blood. These receptors came from a man aged 25-45 years in good health. CDR3s include the opening cysteine and the closing phenylalanine or tryptophan. Each record gives: CDR3 protein, CDR3 DNA, J gene, V gene, D gene, clone size. The D gene is left open where the match is weak. The size of a clone is reported for some rows only, either as once, few or many, or as a class for expanded clones.

CDR3aa: CASSADVHRGAVYGYTF
CDR3nt: TGTGCCAGCAGTGCGGACGTACACAGGGGCGCCGTCTATGGCTACACCTTC
j_gene: TRBJ1-2
v_gene: TRBV28
d_gene: TRBD1
abundance: NA

CDR3aa: CATSRGQINTIYF
CDR3nt: TGTGCCACCTCCAGGGGGCAGATCAACACCATATATTTT
j_gene: TRBJ1-3
v_gene: TRBV7-2
d_gene: TRBD1
abundance: few

CDR3aa: CASSFSGEEAFF
CDR3nt: TGTGCCAGCAGCTTTAGTGGGGAGGAAGCTTTCTTT
j_gene: TRBJ1-1
v_gene: TRBV11-2
d_gene: NA
abundance: NA

CDR3aa: CASSQGIARKTDTQYF
CDR3nt: TGCGCCAGCAGCCAAGGCATAGCGCGGAAAACAGATACGCAGTATTTT
j_gene: TRBJ2-3
v_gene: TRBV4-3
d_gene: NA
abundance: NA

CDR3aa: CASSFRLAGVGNEQFF
CDR3nt: TGTGCCAGTAGTTTCCGACTAGCGGGAGTCGGCAATGAGCAGTTCTTC
j_gene: TRBJ2-1
v_gene: TRBV19
d_gene: TRBD2
abundance: once

CDR3aa: CASNRDPSRGYTF
CDR3nt: TGTGCCAGCAACAGGGACCCTAGTAGGGGCTACACCTTC
j_gene: TRBJ1-2
v_gene: TRBV28
d_gene: NA
abundance: few

CDR3aa: CASSVARGYGYTF
CDR3nt: TGTGCCAGCAGCGTAGCTCGGGGGTATGGCTACACCTTC
j_gene: TRBJ1-2
v_gene: TRBV9
d_gene: NA
abundance: few

CDR3aa: CASSQPRGGGTGELFF
CDR3nt: TGTGCCAGCAGCCAACCCAGGGGCGGGGGAACCGGGGAGCTGTTTTTT
j_gene: TRBJ2-2
v_gene: TRBV4-2
d_gene: NA
abundance: NA

CDR3aa: CASSQDREGYQPQHF
CDR3nt: TGTGCCAGCAGCCAAGACAGGGAGGGTTACCAGCCCCAGCATTTT
j_gene: TRBJ1-5
v_gene: TRBV4-2
d_gene: NA
abundance: NA

CDR3aa: CASSPQGGREGYTF
CDR3nt: TGTGCCAGCAGTCCACAGGGGGGCCGAGAAGGCTACACCTTC
j_gene: TRBJ1-2
v_gene: TRBV6-5
d_gene: TRBD1
abundance: few

CDR3aa: CASSLLSSGSSSYEQYF
CDR3nt: TGTGCCAGCAGTTTGTTGTCTAGCGGGAGTAGCTCCTACGAGCAGTACTTC
j_gene: TRBJ2-7
v_gene: TRBV27
d_gene: TRBD2
abundance: NA